Each of the 32 T cell receptor beta chains below was sequenced from the same sample in a study of human T cells and chemical hapten exposure (dated by TCRdb to the early 2020s). To prepare the library, RACE was applied. The instrument was a NextSeq 500. In TCRdb, the public reads were trimmed at Q25 with fastp and aligned with MiXCR, with productive beta chains retained. Each record represents a unique CDR3 protein, reported with the most common genes and DNA among its rows. Counted in this sample were under 450,000 distinct CDR3 sequences; nearly 5% of them appeared once. The ten largest account for 2% to 2.5% of the sample. The label giving this sample's time point can be read as: patch test 1, 2 weeks after DPC sensitization. The sample's treatment or condition, from its label and the paper: therapeutic diphenylcyclopropenone sensitization with weekly scalp DPC. The sequenced sample was whole blood, obtained in connection with sensitization to the hapten diphenylcyclopropenone (DPC). Every receptor here comes from a woman in her forties or fifties with alopecia areata. Some clones in this sample may be carry-over from other donors' samples.

The rearrangement uses TRBV5-4 and TRBJ1-1, with TRBD1 identical over 8 bases. The CDR3 contains 14 residues. Germline V gene lookup returns CDR1 SGHNT and CDR2 YYREEE (reference sequence). With V trimmed by 6 bases and J by 4 bases, 8 bases remained unmatched. CDR3 sequence reads: CASNGQGVSTEAFF. The CDR3 region has the DNA TGTGCCAGCAATGGACAGGGAGTAAGCACTGAAGCTTTCTTT. The full variable domain, completed using reference TRBV5-4 and TRBJ1-1, is ETGVTQSPTHLIKTRGQQVTLRCSSQSGHNTVSWYQQALGQGPQFIFQYYREEENGRGNFPPRFSGLQFPNYSSELNVNALELDDSALYLCASNGQGVSTEAFFGQGTRLTVV.

This clonotype was picked up many times. The chain recombines TRBV6-2 or TRBV6-3 with TRBJ2-1; the match to TRBD2 covers 15 bases. The germline gives CDR1 MNHEY, CDR2 SVGEGT. This CDR3 has 17 amino acids. Germline trimming cut 0 bases from V and 9 bases from J; bases unmatched to any gene: 6. CDR3 region: CASSYSAGLAGGIEQFF. The CDR3 region has the DNA TGTGCCAGCAGTTACTCTGCGGGACTAGCGGGAGGCATTGAGCAGTTCTTC.

In this sample, this clonotype turned up many times. This sequence joins TRBV12-3 or TRBV12-4 and TRBJ1-4; TRBD1 aligns across 8 bases. V lost 6 bases to trimming and J lost 11 bases; unmatched junction nucleotides: 11. The CDR3 is made up of 14 amino acids. The CDR3 spells CASRPRQGLSKLFF. The CDR3 region has the DNA TGTGCCAGCAGGCCAAGACAGGGGCTTTCGAAACTGTTTTTT.

The sample holds many counts of this clonotype. The chain is built from TRBV4-1 and TRBJ2-6; no clear D gene. V was trimmed by 1 base and J by 2 bases, leaving 6 bases between them. This CDR3 comprises 15 residues. Per germline, CDR1 MGHRA and CDR2 YSYEKL. The CDR3 loop reads CASSQGGTGANVLTF. The DNA for the CDR3 is TGCGCCAGCAGCCAAGGGGGAACTGGGGCCAACGTCCTGACTTTC.

The sample holds many counts of this clonotype. The chain is built from TRBV5-1 and TRBJ1-1, with a weak D call TRBD1 (6 bases). Between the trimmed V and J ends, which lost 0 bases and 1 base, there was a span of 13 bases. Germline V gene lookup returns CDR1 SGHRS and CDR2 YFSETQ. CDR3 length: 16 residues. The chain's CDR3 is CASSLAAGGRNTEAFF. The CDR3 bases are TGCGCCAGCAGCTTGGCCGCTGGGGGCCGGAACACTGAAGCTTTCTTT.

This clonotype has a handful of counts. This chain connects TRBV6-1 to TRBJ1-2; maybe TRBD1 (5 bases). The length of the CDR3 is 14 residues. CDR1 and CDR2 from the germline V gene are MNHNS and SASEGT. Trimming shortened V by 6 bases and J by 6 bases, and 17 bases separated the two germline ends. The CDR3 sequence is CASSPTGTLDGYTF. The CDR3 DNA reads as TGTGCCAGCAGCCCTACCGGGACCCTTGATGGCTACACCTTC.

The V call is TRBV7-8, the J call TRBJ2-1, with TRBD2 matching over 11 bases. The V gene end was trimmed by 5 bases and the J gene end by 8 bases; junction bases not matched to a gene: 5. Germline CDR1 and CDR2: SGHVS and FQNEAQ. The CDR3 loop spans 14 amino acids. Written as DNA, the CDR3 is TGTGCCAGCAGCCTCCCACTAGCGGGGGATGAGCAGTTCTTC. It codes for CASSLPLAGDEQFF.

This clonotype has at least ten counts. The V gene is TRBV7-9, the J gene TRBJ2-7; D is ambiguous. CDR1 and CDR2 from the germline V gene are SEHNR and FQNEAQ (reference sequence). Trimming stripped 4 bases from V and 3 bases from J, with 10 bases between. The CDR3 is 13 residues long. The CDR3 nucleotides are TGTGCCAGCAGCTCCCCGGGTAGCTACGAGCAGTACTTC. Translating it yields CASSSPGSYEQYF.

This clonotype was detected only a few times. J is TRBJ1-5 and V is TRBV10-2; the D gene is possibly TRBD1 (6 bases). The CDR3 is made up of 14 amino acids. Trimming stripped 2 bases from V and 8 bases from J, with 13 bases between. Germline loops: CDR1 WSHSY, CDR2 SAAADI. Here the CDR3 reads CASSEGGRAEPQHF. The CDR3 region has the DNA TGCGCCAGCAGTGAGGGGGGCAGGGCGGAGCCCCAGCATTTT.

The V and J genes are TRBV24-1 and TRBJ2-1, with 7 bases fitting TRBD1. Germline V lookup: CDR1 KGHDR, CDR2 SFDVKD. The CDR3 is 15 residues long. V lost 4 bases to trimming and J lost 6 bases; unmatched junction nucleotides: 8. The CDR3 coding sequence is TGTGCCACCAGTGAACAGGGGCGGTCTGGCAATGAGCAGTTCTTC. Residues: CATSEQGRSGNEQFF.

This clonotype came up many times. The V call is TRBV7-9, the J call TRBJ1-1; D unresolved. This CDR3 is 14 amino acids long. V lost 7 bases and J 6 bases, leaving 18 bases between the germline ends. Germline V gene lookup returns CDR1 SEHNR and CDR2 FQNEAQ (reference sequence). CDR3 nucleotides: TGTGCCAGCACCGACTCCTCTCCCCTTGCTGAAGCTTTCTTT. It codes for CASTDSSPLAEAFF.

This clonotype was seen at least ten times. This chain links TRBV7-9 with TRBJ2-5; 8 bases match TRBD1. The germline V gene has CDR1 SEHNR and CDR2 FQNEAQ (reference sequence). V lost 6 bases and J lost 2; bases outside the gene matches: 8. CDR3 size: 15 residues. CDR3 residues: CASRDNRGTQETQYF. The DNA for the CDR3 is TGTGCCAGCAGAGATAACAGGGGGACTCAAGAGACCCAGTACTTC.

This clonotype was seen many times. The chain links TRBV20-1 to TRBJ2-7; D possibly corresponds to TRBD2 (6 bases). The V gene lost 2 bases and the J gene lost 2 bases, with 16 bases spanning the gap. The CDR3 is 15 residues long. The germline CDR1 and CDR2 sequences are DFQATT and SNEGSKA (reference sequence). CDR3 DNA sequence: TGCAGTGCTAGAACTAGGTCGGAGGGGACCTACGAGCAGTACTTC. It codes for CSARTRSEGTYEQYF.

This clonotype was seen at least ten times. The chain uses TRBV18 and TRBJ1-1; D is unclear. The CDR3 totals 13 residues. The V and J ends lost 3 bases and 1 base respectively, with 6 bases between them. Germline loops: CDR1 KGHSH, CDR2 LQKENI. The CDR3 DNA is TGTGCCAGCTCACCCCAGAAGAACACTGAAGCTTTCTTT. Protein: CASSPQKNTEAFF.

This clonotype was counted a few times. This sequence joins TRBV11-2 and TRBJ2-7, with D perhaps matching TRBD1 (6 bases). Germline V lookup: CDR1 SGHAT, CDR2 FQNNGV. The CDR3 runs 14 residues. Trimming removed 5 bases at V and 6 bases at J, with 17 bases between. CDR3 region: CASSRDPGTSEQYF. The CDR3 region has the DNA TGTGCCAGCAGCAGGGACCCAGGGACATCCGAGCAGTACTTC.

The sample holds many counts of this clonotype. V gene TRBV11-2 combines with J gene TRBJ1-4; 7 nucleotides align to TRBD1. Trimming at V came to 5 bases and at J to 4 bases, leaving 7 bases not matched to a gene. The germline V gene encodes CDR1 SGHAT and CDR2 FQNNGV. The CDR3 is made up of 15 amino acids. CDR3 nucleotide sequence: TGTGCCAGCAGCCCTATGGACAGGCTTAATGAAAAACTGTTTTTT. Protein product: CASSPMDRLNEKLFF.

This clonotype showed up many times. The V and J genes are TRBV18 and TRBJ1-3; D ambiguous. V shed 6 bases and J shed 4 bases, with 13 bases lying between them. Germline-derived CDR1 and CDR2 are KGHSH and LQKENI. This CDR3 is built from 14 residues. CDR3 protein: CASSRGLTGNTIYF. For the CDR3, the DNA is TGTGCCAGCTCCCGGGGTTTGACGGGAAACACCATATATTTT. The complete variable domain, with remaining parts taken from reference TRBV18 and TRBJ1-3, reads NAGVMQNPRHLVRRRGQEARLRCSPMKGHSHVYWYRQLPEEGLKFMVYLQKENIIDESGMPKERFSAEFPKEGPSILRIQQVVRGDSAAYFCASSRGLTGNTIYFGEGSWLTVV.

This sequence joins TRBV27 and TRBJ2-7; TRBD2 might be the D (5 bases). Deletions cut 5 bases from V and 0 bases from J, with 14 bases between. The CDR3 consists of 15 residues. The germline gives CDR1 MNHEY, CDR2 SMNVEV (reference sequence). The CDR3 sequence is CASSPGRAVSYEQYF. The CDR3 nucleotides are TGTGCCAGCAGTCCCGGTCGAGCGGTCTCCTACGAGCAGTACTTC.

The table lists this clonotype with many counts. V usage is TRBV24-1 and J usage is TRBJ2-7; D is unresolved. The ends were cut back, 4 bases at V and 3 bases at J, with 15 bases in the middle. The germline gives CDR1 KGHDR, CDR2 SFDVKD. The CDR3 runs 15 residues. Here the CDR3 reads CATSDVFRARYEQYF. The CDR3, as DNA: TGTGCCACCAGTGACGTTTTTCGGGCACGCTACGAGCAGTACTTC.

The V gene is TRBV4-2, the J gene TRBJ2-3; 12 nucleotides align to TRBD2. Germline lookup yields CDR1 LGHNA and CDR2 YNFKEQ. V lost 0 bases, J lost 6 bases, and 4 bases stayed unmatched. This CDR3 has 16 residues. CDR3 bases: TGTGCCAGCAGCCAAGACCCTAGCGGGGGGGCGGATACGCAGTATTTT. It codes for CASSQDPSGGADTQYF.

In this sample, this clonotype turned up many times. V is TRBV23-1 and J is TRBJ1-5, with a possible D match to TRBD1 (6 bases). TRBV23-1 is an ORF for which the function is uncertain. This CDR3 has 12 amino acids. Trimming cost V 6 bases and J 9 bases, with 12 bases left between them. The CDR3, as DNA: TGCGCCAGCAGCGAGGGGGGGTGGCCCCAGCATTTT. Encoded protein: CASSEGGWPQHF.

The table lists this clonotype with many counts. V gene TRBV20-1 combines with J gene TRBJ1-5; 10 bases match TRBD1. Losses at the gene ends were 5 bases for V and 6 bases for J; bases not matched to a gene: 4. CDR3 length: 13 residues. Germline V gene sequence: CDR1 DFQATT, CDR2 SNEGSKA (reference sequence). The CDR3 loop is CSAPGQGSQPQHF. The CDR3 DNA follows: TGCAGTGCTCCGGGACAGGGGAGTCAGCCCCAGCATTTT.

This clonotype appeared a few times. This sequence joins TRBV2 and TRBJ1-1; tentatively, D is TRBD1 (6 bases). Germline V gives CDR1 SNHLY, CDR2 FYNNEI. The CDR3 covers 16 residues. The germline V and J ends were trimmed by 5 bases and 0 bases, with 16 bases remaining between them. The CDR3: CASSPSTGVMNTEAFF. Written as DNA, the CDR3 is TGTGCCAGCAGTCCCTCGACAGGAGTCATGAACACTGAAGCTTTCTTT.

This clonotype was seen many times. The rearrangement uses TRBV5-5 and TRBJ2-3; D may be TRBD2 (5 bases). The germline V gene has CDR1 SGHKS and CDR2 YYEKEE (reference sequence). V was pared by 2 bases and J by 3 bases, with 19 bases between. CDR3 length: 17 residues. CDR3 DNA: TGTGCCAGCAGCTTTCTGGTGCCGAGGGTGTCGACAGATACGCAGTATTTT. This encodes CASSFLVPRVSTDTQYF.

This clonotype was counted a few times. This chain uses TRBV5-4 with TRBJ2-6, with 7 bases aligning to TRBD1. V lost 2 bases and J lost 0; bases outside the gene matches: 5. The length of the CDR3 is 17 residues. Germline V gene sequence: CDR1 SGHNT, CDR2 YYREEE (reference sequence). The CDR3 region is CASSFQGQFSGANVLTF. The CDR3 DNA reads TGTGCCAGCAGCTTCCAGGGACAGTTCTCTGGGGCCAACGTCCTGACTTTC.

To note about this clonotype: It may be a read error: a sequence one base away is much more abundant. The genes are TRBV27 and TRBJ1-6; a possible D gene is TRBD1 (5 bases). V gave up 9 bases and J gave up 16 bases, with 10 bases separating them. The CDR3 consists of 9 residues. Germline CDR1 is MNHEY and CDR2 is SMNVEV (reference sequence). CDR3 bases: TGTGCCAGAGCCAGGGCGCTCCACTTT. This gives the protein CARARALHF.

This clonotype was counted at least ten times. The chain employs TRBV6-5 and TRBJ2-2; TRBD2 might be the D (6 bases). Germline CDR1 is MNHEY and CDR2 is SVGAGI. The V and J ends lost 6 bases and 3 bases respectively, with 11 bases between them. The CDR3 totals 14 residues. The CDR3 bases are TGTGCCAGCAGAGCGGGCATCTACACCGGGGAGCTGTTTTTT. Translating gives CASRAGIYTGELFF.

J is TRBJ2-5 and V is TRBV28, with D uncertain. Deletions cut 6 bases from V and 0 bases from J, with 11 bases between. The CDR3 spans 14 residues. Germline assignment: CDR1 MDHEN and CDR2 SYDVKM. CDR3 DNA: TGTGCCAGCAGGCCCAGAAGTTACCAAGAGACCCAGTACTTC. It yields the protein CASRPRSYQETQYF.

This clonotype was counted between two and nine times. The genes are TRBV4-1 and TRBJ2-7; D remains ambiguous. V was cut by 0 bases and J by 3 bases, with 6 bases left in between. The CDR3 totals 13 residues. CDR1 and CDR2 (germline): MGHRA, YSYEKL. The CDR3 reads CASSQDYYYEQYF. CDR3 sequence (DNA): TGCGCCAGCAGCCAAGATTATTACTACGAGCAGTACTTC.

The table lists this clonotype with many counts. The J gene is TRBJ1-1, the V gene TRBV5-6; D is ambiguous. Per germline, CDR1 SGHDT and CDR2 YYEEEE. Trimming removed 4 bases from V and 1 base from J, with 17 bases in between. The CDR3 contains 16 residues. The CDR3 reads CASSRNAHYGNTEAFF. Written as DNA, the CDR3 is TGTGCCAGCAGCCGTAACGCACACTACGGGAACACTGAAGCTTTCTTT.

This clonotype was seen at least ten times. The chain links TRBV9 to TRBJ2-3; TRBD2 is a possible D gene (7 bases). V lost 4 bases and J 4 bases, leaving 25 bases between the germline ends. Germline assignment: CDR1 SGDLS and CDR2 YYNGEE. The CDR3 spans 18 residues. The CDR3 loop reads CASSSPFRGWGGPDTQYF. CDR3 nucleotide sequence: TGTGCCAGCAGCTCCCCCTTTAGGGGCTGGGGGGGGCCAGATACGCAGTATTTT.

This clonotype was seen at least ten times. The chain links TRBV14 to TRBJ1-4; no definite D call. Germline assignment: CDR1 SGHDN and CDR2 FVKESK. This CDR3 region has 14 residues. The germline V and J ends were trimmed by 1 base and 4 bases, with 7 bases remaining between them. In DNA, the CDR3 is TGTGCCAGCAGCCAAGTCCAGAGTAATGAAAAACTGTTTTTT. Translation: CASSQVQSNEKLFF.